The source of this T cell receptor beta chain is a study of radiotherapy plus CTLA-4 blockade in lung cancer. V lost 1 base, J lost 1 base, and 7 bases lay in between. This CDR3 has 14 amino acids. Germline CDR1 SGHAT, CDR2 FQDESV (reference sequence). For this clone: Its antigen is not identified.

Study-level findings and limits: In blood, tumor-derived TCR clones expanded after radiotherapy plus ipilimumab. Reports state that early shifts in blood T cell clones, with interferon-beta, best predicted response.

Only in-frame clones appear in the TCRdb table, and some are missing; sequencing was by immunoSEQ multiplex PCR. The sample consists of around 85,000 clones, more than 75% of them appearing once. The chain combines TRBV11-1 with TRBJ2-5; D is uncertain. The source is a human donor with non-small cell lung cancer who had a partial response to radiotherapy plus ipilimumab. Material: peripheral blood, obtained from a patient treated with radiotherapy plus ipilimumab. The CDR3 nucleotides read TGTGCCAGCAGCTTAGACGGAGCCCAAGAGACCCAGTACTTC. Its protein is CASSLDGAQETQYF.